These 10 T cell receptor beta chains originate from one sample sequenced in a study of blood T cells in healthy people across ages (dated by TCRdb to between 2014 and 2017). Receptors were amplified or captured by 5' RACE. Sequenced using an Illumina HiSeq 2500. A second PCR of 7 to 11 cycles was performed with a sample-barcoded 5' primer and a J-beta primer mix. TCRdb's own reprocessing of the public reads used fastp at Q25 and MiXCR and kept productive beta chains. Each entry is one CDR3 protein sequence, shown with its most common DNA and genes. Counted in this sample were about 2 million distinct CDR3 sequences; about 50% of them appeared once. The leading ten clones occupy roughly 2.1% of the sample. What was sequenced was blood. The receptors were gathered from a woman aged 40 to 50 in good health.

The chain uses TRBV4-3 and TRBJ1-2; 12 positions match TRBD1. CDR1 and CDR2 (germline): LGHNA, YSLEER. V was clipped by 2 bases and J by 7 bases; unmatched bases: 8. The CDR3 is 16 amino acids. This CDR3 reads CASSQPWGQGAFGYTF. CDR3 bases: TGCGCCAGCAGCCAACCCTGGGGACAGGGGGCGTTTGGCTACACCTTC.

The chain recombines TRBV6-5 with TRBJ2-1, with a weak D call TRBD1 (6 bases). In germline, CDR1 is MNHEY, CDR2 SVGAGI. Between the trimmed V and J ends, which lost 6 bases and 10 bases, there was a span of 16 bases. The CDR3 has 13 residues. This CDR3 is CASRRTASYEQFF. The CDR3 DNA reads as TGTGCCAGCAGGCGGACAGCGTCCTACGAGCAGTTCTTC.

CDR3: CASSFPWATDNYGYTF. Here the CDR3 DNA reads TGTGCCAGCAGTTTCCCCTGGGCTACAGACAACTATGGCTACACCTTC. This chain links TRBV12-3 or TRBV12-4 with TRBJ1-2; D unresolved. The CDR3 totals 16 residues. The V and J ends lost 3 bases and 2 bases respectively, with 16 bases between them.

Only one count was recorded for this clonotype. The germline gene is not matched at one end of the junction; a read error may be the cause. V is TRBV3-1 and J is TRBJ2-5, with D perhaps being TRBD1 or TRBD2 (5 bases each). Germline V gives CDR1 LGHDT, CDR2 YNNKEL (reference sequence). The CDR3 sequence is 13 residues long. The CDR3 protein is CASSPWGREIQYF. The DNA for the CDR3 is TGTGCCAGCAGCCCGTGGGGGAGAGAGATCCAGTACTTC.

The chain recombines TRBV5-5 with TRBJ2-4; TRBD1 matches 9 bases. J gave up 5 bases and V 4 bases, and 7 bases lay outside the gene matches. Germline V gene sequence: CDR1 SGHKS, CDR2 YYEKEE (reference sequence). The CDR3 consists of 15 residues. CDR3 DNA: TGTGCCAGCAGCCCCGGGACAGGGTTTGAAAACATTCAGTACTTC. Its translation is CASSPGTGFENIQYF.

In this sample, this clonotype turned up a few times. The CDR3 DNA sequence: TGTGCCACCCTAGGGGGCGGGGCCTCCTACGAGCAGTACTTC. Protein product: CATLGGGASYEQYF. The V call is TRBV28, the J call TRBJ2-7; possibly TRBD1 for D (7 bases). There are 14 residues in the CDR3. Germline loops: CDR1 MDHEN, CDR2 SYDVKM. Between the trimmed V and J ends, which lost 10 bases and 0 bases, there was a span of 16 bases.

This chain joins TRBV28 and TRBJ2-7; 9 bases line up with TRBD1. The V gene's germline CDR1 is MDHEN and CDR2 SYDVKM. V trimming: 6 bases; J trimming: 4 bases; junction bases outside the gene matches: 7. The length of the CDR3 is 14 residues. The CDR3 sequence is CASRGTGWDYEQYF. CDR3 bases: TGTGCCAGCAGGGGGACAGGGTGGGATTACGAGCAGTACTTC.

Concerning this clonotype: The CDR3 ends on some other residue instead of the conserved phenylalanine or tryptophan, so this is likely a read error. This chain joins TRBV29-1 and TRBJ1-2; D not certain. Germline CDR1 and CDR2: SQVTM and ANQGSEA. Trimming left V 1 base short and J 5 bases short, with 20 bases between. The CDR3 consists of 16 residues. In DNA, the CDR3 is TGCAGCGTTGAAGCCGGGTCCCAAAGATTAGAATATGGCTACACCTGC. It is translated as CSVEAGSQRLEYGYTC.

J is TRBJ2-7 and V is TRBV21-1; the table names TRBD2, a call not compared with the DNA. TRBV21-1 is an annotated pseudogene. The CDR3 spans 16 residues. The CDR3 here is CASSKGGGNSSYEQYF. The DNA for the CDR3 is TGTGCCAGCAGCAAAGGGGGAGGGAATAGCTCCTACGAGCAGTACTTC.

The J gene is TRBJ2-1, the V gene TRBV10-2; TRBD2 aligns across 15 bases. Germline CDR1 reads WSHSY; CDR2 reads SAAADI. This CDR3 is built from 16 residues. The V gene end was trimmed by 3 bases and the J gene end by 15 bases; junction bases not matched to a gene: 12. This CDR3 reads CASSDPGLAGGIVTFF. DNA of the CDR3: TGCGCCAGCAGTGACCCGGGACTAGCGGGGGGTATTGTGACGTTCTTC.